A selection of T cell receptor beta chains follows, all from one sample in a study of tumor-infiltrating lymphocytes in primary liver carcinoma. TCRdb reprocessed the multiplex PCR reads with MiXCR, giving one entry per CDR3 protein. The data contain approximately 330,000 distinct CDR3 sequences, approximately 65% of them singletons. The specimen sequenced was peripheral blood. Every receptor here comes from a man between 40 and 49 years old with primary liver carcinoma and hepatitis B virus infection. Each CDR3 is given with its conserved first and last residue. A D gene is named only where the DNA matches it firmly. The size field is filled for only some rows; it gives once, few, many or a size class.

-,TRBV4-2,TRBJ1-3,-,TGTGCCAGCAGCCCGGCGCGACAAGGTATCCCCATATATTTT,CASSPARQGIPIYF
TRBD1,TRBV10-2,TRBJ1-1,-,TGCGCCTGCAACGACAGGGGGATCACTGAAGCTTTCTTT,CACNDRGITEAFF
TRBD1,TRBV6-2/TRBV6-3,TRBJ1-1,-,TGTGCCAGCAGACCGACAGGGATGCCTGAAGCTTTCTTT,CASRPTGMPEAFF
-,TRBV6-5,TRBJ2-5,-,TGTGCCAGCACTTACGGACCAGGGGCGCTAGATTCTAAAGAGACCCAGTACTTC,CASTYGPGALDSKETQYF
-,TRBV2,TRBJ1-6,-,TGTGCCAGCAGTGAGGGGCAGGCCCAGGATTCACCCTTCCACTTT,CASSEGQAQDSPFHF
TRBD1,TRBV28,TRBJ2-3,-,TGTGCCAGCAGGGATACAGGGGCAGATACCCAGTATTTT,CASRDTGADTQYF
-,TRBV6-5,TRBJ2-1,-,TGTGCCAGCAGTCAACCCTCCATCGGGAAACCTTACAATGAGCAGCTCTTC,CASSQPSIGKPYNEQLF
-,TRBV28,TRBJ1-3,once,TGTGCCAGCAGCCACAGGGAATCTGGAAACACCATATATTTT,CASSHRESGNTIYF
-,TRBV11-2,TRBJ1-1,-,TGCGCCAGCAAGCTCGCGGCAGGTTATGGCACTGAAGCTTTCTTT,CASKLAAGYGTEAFF
-,TRBV5-1,TRBJ2-7,-,TGCGCCAGCAGCTCCGGGACGGGGAACTCCTACGAGCAGTACTTC,CASSSGTGNSYEQYF
TRBD1,TRBV11-3,TRBJ1-1,-,TGTGTCAGCAGCGTACAGGGGATCACTGATGCTTTCTTT,CVSSVQGITDAFF
TRBD1,TRBV6-6,TRBJ1-5,-,TGTGCCAGTATGGATGACAGGGGGCCCGGTCAGCCCCAGCATTTT,CASMDDRGPGQPQHF
TRBD2,TRBV5-1,TRBJ2-7,-,TGCGCCAGCAGCTTGCGGGGGGAGCCCTGCGAGCAGTACTTC,CASSLRGEPCEQYF
-,TRBV11-2,TRBJ2-3,-,TGTGCCAGCAGCTTAGAGCAGAAAACCGCAGATACGCAGTATTTT,CASSLEQKTADTQYF